This T cell receptor beta chain appears in the sequencing data of a study of CD8+CD57+ T cells in acquired aplastic anemia (dated by TCRdb to 2016 to 2018). Some background on the complete study: DNA extracted from sorted CD4+ and CD8+ cells had a mean of around 3.3 ug, with a range of roughly 0.18 to 27.4 ug. Healthy donor samples averaged approximately 9.8 million reads for CD4+ and roughly 11 million for CD8+ cells.

Findings and caveats that apply to the study as a whole: Patients and healthy controls showed no significant difference in CD8+ Simpson's diversity (P=0.060). Approximately 27 CD8+ CDR3 sequences were found in both patients and controls but appeared to be highly expressed in patients and within the immunodominant clones of the patients.

TCR repertoires of sorted CD4+ and CD8+ blood T cells from severe aplastic anemia patients and healthy subjects were deep-sequenced in the study. Ficoll-Paque density gradient centrifugation was used to isolate peripheral blood mononuclear cells. CD4+ and CD8+ T cells were sorted by FACS or magnetic beads before DNA extraction. Points on this clonotype: Its antigen has not been determined. No clone much larger than this one lies a single base away; base qualities are absent.

Profiling of TCR beta VDJ combinations and CDR3 sequences used genomic DNA as the template. TCR repertoire sequencing was run on an Illumina HiSeq 2000. The study's own analysis went as follows. TRBV/TRBJ rearrangement plots, CDR3 size and DJ length profiles, and Simpson's diversity index were used to assess repertoires. The most abundant DNA sequence in the deep sequencing data was taken as the immunodominant clone. CDR3 amino acid sequences were screened for sharing across subjects and compared with published repertoires and the VDJdb database. In TCRdb, the public reads were trimmed at Q25 with fastp and aligned with MiXCR, with productive beta chains retained. Records with the same CDR3 protein are collapsed into one entry carrying the most frequent genes and DNA. It is TCRdb's table, rather than the study itself, that gives the V and J calls and clone size. The sample yields roughly 170,000 distinct CDR3 sequences; roughly 63% were counted once. The ten largest account for around 45% of the sample.

Cut back by 2 bases and 1 base, the V and J ends lie 11 bases apart. Taken from the germline V gene, the CDR1 and CDR2 loops are MNHEY and SVGAGI. The CDR3 goes from the cysteine to the phenylalanine over 15 residues. The kept DNA is CDR3 alone, 45 bases in frame from the first base. The sequence came from a human donor in good health. The sequenced material came from sorted CD4+, CD8+, or CD8+CD57+ T cells (not recorded which) from PBMCs. The receptor chain draws on TRBV6-5 and TRBJ1-1; the D gene is unclear. The CDR3 reads CASSYDWAPNTEAFF. The nucleotide sequence reads as follows: TGTGCCAGCAGTTACGACTGGGCGCCGAACACTGAAGCTTTCTTT.